This T cell receptor (beta chain) is drawn from a study of blood T cells in healthy people across ages. V dropped 2 bases and J dropped 2; count of bases not matched to a gene: 5. This CDR3 has 14 amino acids. Germline V gives CDR1 DFQATT, CDR2 SNEGSKA (reference sequence). The use of a sample-barcoded 5' primer and a J-beta primer mix characterized a second PCR of about 7 to 12 cycles. TCRdb re-derived calls from the 5' RACE reads in MiXCR, one entry per CDR3 protein. The sample includes roughly 2 million distinct CDR3 sequences, approximately 50% seen only once; the top ten take about 2.1%. The sequence was collected from a woman aged 40 to 50 in good health. Sequencing input: blood. The chain is built from TRBV20-1 and TRBJ1-2, with 7 nucleotides matching TRBD1. CDR3 amino acids: CSARIDRENYGYTF. For the CDR3, the DNA is TGCAGTGCTAGAATCGACAGGGAGAACTATGGCTACACCTTC.